One and the same sample provided the 25 T cell receptor beta chains below, sequenced in a study of CD8+CD57+ T cells in acquired aplastic anemia. Patients chosen for sequencing had shown CD8+CD57+ cell expansion by flow cytometry. Researchers used genomic DNA as the template to profile TCR beta VDJ and CDR3. Using its own MiXCR run on the reads, TCRdb lists one record per CDR3 protein. The sample has 200,000 to 300,000 distinct CDR3 sequences, approximately 80% seen once. The sample was sorted CD4+, CD8+, or CD8+CD57+ T cells (not recorded which) from PBMCs. The receptor source for this set is a human donor with aplastic anemia.

Regarding this clonotype: Given the absence of the conserved phenylalanine or tryptophan at the CDR3 end, a read error is likely. The DNA is left out, because the CDR3 cannot be placed on it with certainty; the CDR3 is given as TCRdb lists it. The rearrangement links TRBV7-8 to TRBJ2-1; whether TRBD2, the table's D call, matches the DNA was not checked. CDR1 is SGHVS and CDR2 is FQNEAQ in the germline V gene. Including both end residues, the CDR3 is 13 amino acids long. CDR3 amino acids: CASSPGRTNGGAI.

The chain combines TRBV9 with TRBJ2-7, with 8 positions matching TRBD1. The CDR3 length is 16 residues. With V trimmed by 5 bases and J by 6 bases, 16 bases remained unmatched. Germline V gene lookup returns CDR1 SGDLS and CDR2 YYNGEE. As DNA, the CDR3 is TGTGCCAGCAGGGTACGGGGACAGGCGAACCCGGCCGAGCAGTACGTC. Its protein product is CASRVRGQANPAEQYV.

The chain's CDR3 is CASSLAGRAYTQYF. The CDR3 DNA reads as TGTGCCAGCAGCTTAGCGGGGAGAGCCTATACGCAGTACTTC. The chain combines TRBV7-2 with TRBJ2-7, with a weak D call TRBD2 (5 bases). The CDR3 contains 14 residues. Trimming took 0 bases from V and 9 from J, leaving 15 bases between them. The germline gives CDR1 SGHTA, CDR2 FQGNSA.

As to this clonotype: Lacking the conserved final phenylalanine or tryptophan, this CDR3 likely reflects a read error. The limits of the CDR3 on the DNA are not certain, so only TCRdb's listed CDR3 is given. The chain combines TRBV7-8 with TRBJ1-2; no DNA check was done on the table's D call, TRBD1. Germline loops: CDR1 SGHVS, CDR2 FQNEAQ. The CDR3 is 15 residues long, counting both termini. CDR3 protein: CASSFHPDGTALSYD.

The chain couples TRBV2 to TRBJ2-1, with 10 bases lining up with TRBD2. This CDR3 is built from 13 residues. Per the germline V gene, CDR1 is SNHLY and CDR2 is FYNNEI. Written as DNA, the CDR3 is TGTTTTAGCAGTAGCGGGGGGAGCCATGAGCAGTTCTTC. Encoded protein: CFSSSGGSHEQFF.

This clonotype was detected a few times. The conserved final phenylalanine or tryptophan is absent from the CDR3, which likely points to a read error. The chain combines TRBV7-9 with TRBJ2-4; weak D call: TRBD2 (5 bases). The CDR3 consists of 12 residues. V lost 8 bases and J 11 bases, leaving 16 bases between the germline ends. The germline gives CDR1 SEHNR, CDR2 FQNEAQ (reference sequence). CDR3 DNA: TGTGCCAGCGGAGGAGCTGGGAAGGTTCAGTACTAC. Protein: CASGGAGKVQYY.

This chain uses TRBV15 with TRBJ2-1, with D uncertain. This CDR3 comprises 14 residues. CDR1 and CDR2 from the germline V gene are LNHNV and YYDKDF (reference sequence). V was clipped by 3 bases and J by 13 bases, with 19 bases between them. The CDR3 DNA reads as TGTGCCACCAGCAGGGGCTCCGGTCAAGAGACCCAGTTCTTC. Translating it yields CATSRGSGQETQFF.

This chain joins TRBV19 and TRBJ2-7; D may be TRBD1 (5 bases). Germline values: CDR1 LNHDA, CDR2 SQIVND (reference sequence). The CDR3 is 11 amino acids. The CDR3 region is CTARQYYEQYF. In DNA, the CDR3 is TGTACCGCCAGACAGTACTACGAGCAGTACTTC. The variable domain in full, completed from reference TRBV19 and TRBJ2-7, reads DGGITQSPKYLFRKEGQNVTLSCEQNLNHDAMYWYRQDPGQGLRLIYYSQIVNDFQKGDIAEGYSVSREKKESFPLTVTSAQKNPTAFYLCTARQYYEQYFGPGTRLTVT.

The chain has TRBV4-3 and TRBJ2-3; TRBD2 is a possible D gene (7 bases). CDR3 length: 14 residues. V shed 6 bases and J shed 2 bases, with 12 bases lying between them. CDR1 is LGHNA, CDR2 YSLEER, per germline. CDR3 in amino acids: CASRRGPLTDTQYF. DNA for the CDR3: TGCGCCAGCAGGCGGGGGCCCCTCACAGATACGCAGTATTTT.

This chain links TRBV2 with TRBJ1-5; 7 bases map to TRBD1. This CDR3 contains 16 residues. Looked up from germline, CDR1 is SNHLY and CDR2 is FYNNEI. V lost 6 bases and J lost 2; bases outside the gene matches: 10. The CDR3 coding sequence is TGTGCCAGCAGATCGGGACAGTTTATCGGCAATCAGCCCCAGCATTTT. Protein sequence: CASRSGQFIGNQPQHF. Full variable domain (rest looked up from reference TRBV2 and TRBJ1-5): EPEVTQTPSHQVTQMGQEVILRCVPISNHLYFYWYRQILGQKVEFLVSFYNNEISEKSEIFDDQFSVERPDGSNFTLKIRSTKLEDSAMYFCASRSGQFIGNQPQHFGDGTRLSIL.

In the case of this clonotype: The junction and the germline gene differ at one end; a read error may be behind it. The rearrangement uses TRBV15 and TRBJ1-2; D ambiguous. This CDR3 comprises 16 residues. Germline CDR1 LNHNV, CDR2 YYDKDF (reference sequence). This CDR3 reads CASSFQINGVVYEHTF. The CDR3, as DNA: TGTGCCAGCAGCTTTCAGATAAACGGGGTGGTATATGAGCACACCTTC. The full variable domain, rest sourced from reference TRBV15 and TRBJ1-2, is DAMVIQNPRYQVTQFGKPVTLSCSQTLNHNVMYWYQQKSSQAPKLLFHYYDKDFNNEADTPDNFQSRRPNTSFCFLDIRSPGLGDTAMYLCASSFQINGVVYEHTFGSGTRLTVV.

The chain couples TRBV7-9 to TRBJ2-5, with D perhaps TRBD1 (7 bases). This CDR3 has 21 residues. The V end was cut by 1 base, the J end by 2 bases, with 29 bases between. Germline-derived CDR1 and CDR2 are SEHNR and FQNEAQ (reference sequence). CDR3 DNA sequence: TGTGCCAGCAGCTTAGTACCCGGGGAGCCAGTTAACGCAGGGGGGCAAGAGACCCAGTACTTC. Amino acid sequence: CASSLVPGEPVNAGGQETQYF.

This chain connects TRBV12-5 to TRBJ2-2; possible D gene TRBD2, 7 bases. Germline-derived CDR1 and CDR2 are LGHNT and FRNRAP. V dropped 3 bases and J dropped 0 bases, with 14 bases sitting between them. The CDR3 runs 17 residues. In nucleotides, the CDR3 is TGTGCTAGTGGTTTCAATCCCGGGGGGCCGAACACCGGGGAGCTGTTTTTT. Residues: CASGFNPGGPNTGELFF.

This clonotype was seen a single time. The chain carries TRBV15 and TRBJ2-7; perhaps TRBD1 as D (5 bases). V gave up 1 base and J gave up 0 bases, with 16 bases separating them. Germline lookup yields CDR1 LNHNV and CDR2 YYDKDF (reference sequence). CDR3 length: 17 residues. The CDR3 sequence: CATSRAFTGVLSYEQYF. DNA of the CDR3: TGTGCCACCAGCAGAGCATTTACAGGTGTCCTCTCCTACGAGCAGTACTTC.

As concerns this clonotype: In this CDR3 the conserved last residue, phenylalanine or tryptophan, is missing, so a read error is likely. The V gene is TRBV2, the J gene TRBJ1-5; the D is unclear. The CDR3 extends over 14 amino acids. The V end lost 7 bases, the J end lost 12 bases, and 22 bases lay between the germline ends. Germline loops: CDR1 SNHLY, CDR2 FYNNEI. This CDR3 is CASKGVYSTQSQHS. The CDR3 coding sequence is TGTGCCAGCAAGGGAGTATACAGTACACAGAGCCAGCATTCG.

A single count supports this clonotype. The CDR3 does not close with the conserved phenylalanine or tryptophan, likely indicating a read error. No DNA is shown, since the ends of the CDR3 on it are uncertain; the CDR3 is the one TCRdb lists. The chain combines TRBV2 with TRBJ2-3; the D segment call TRBD1 is taken from the table without a DNA check. Germline CDR1 and CDR2: SNHLY and FYNNEI. The CDR3 is 14 residues long, ends included. The CDR3 is CASSDGGIPEQFFV.

The chain is built from TRBV7-3 and TRBJ2-3; D uncertain. In germline, CDR1 is SGHTA, CDR2 FQGTGA. The CDR3 consists of 14 residues. V was pared by 2 bases and J by 15 bases, with 21 bases between. Written as DNA, the CDR3 is TGTGCCAGCAGCTTAGACCGAGGCCACGATCAGTACTATTTT. Protein product: CASSLDRGHDQYYF.

In the case of this clonotype: The missing conserved phenylalanine or tryptophan at the end of this CDR3 makes a read error likely. The chain combines TRBV7-6 with TRBJ2-7; D gene ambiguous. This CDR3 has 18 amino acids. Trimming cost V 0 bases and J 4 bases, with 22 bases left between them. Germline V gene lookup returns CDR1 SGHVS and CDR2 FNYEAQ. The CDR3 coding sequence is TGTGCCAGCAGCTTAGCCCCCACAGATACGCAGTATTTTTACGAGCAGTACATC. This encodes CASSLAPTDTQYFYEQYI.

The rearrangement joins TRBV29-1 to TRBJ2-3; either TRBD1 or TRBD2 may supply D (6 bases each). Per germline, CDR1 SQVTM and CDR2 ANQGSEA. The CDR3 runs 14 residues. Trimming left V 3 bases short and J 0 bases short, with 10 bases between. CDR3 protein: CSVDRGPSTDTQYF. CDR3 nucleotides: TGCAGCGTTGATCGGGGGCCCAGCACAGATACGCAGTATTTT.

V gene TRBV9 combines with J gene TRBJ2-3; maybe TRBD1 (6 bases). V lost 7 bases, J lost 15 bases, and 24 bases lay in between. This CDR3 contains 13 residues. From germline, CDR1 is SGDLS and CDR2 YYNGEE. The CDR3: CASGEDRTTYSYF. The CDR3 DNA follows: TGTGCCAGCGGCGAAGACAGGACCACCTATTCCTATTTT.

This rearrangement joins TRBV2 to TRBJ2-3, with 8 bases matching TRBD1. CDR3 length equals 13 residues. Germline V gene sequence: CDR1 SNHLY, CDR2 FYNNEI. After removal of 11 bases from V and 4 bases from J, the junction contained 8 bases not matched to a gene. The chain's CDR3 is CACGDRCSDTQYF. In DNA form, the CDR3 reads TGTGCCTGTGGGGACAGGTGCTCAGATACGCAGTATTTT.

This clonotype has a single count. The chain employs TRBV9 and TRBJ2-3; D may correspond to TRBD1 or TRBD2 (5 bases each). TRBJ2-5 matches the DNA end more closely, so the J call is doubtful. CDR1 and CDR2 (germline): SGDLS, YYNGEE. The CDR3 length is 14 residues. The CDR3 coding sequence is TGTGCCAGCAGCTCGAAAGAGGGGTGGGATACCCAGTACTTC. It is translated as CASSSKEGWDTQYF.

Remarks on this clonotype: One end of the junction varies from germline; a read error may be responsible. The rearrangement links TRBV7-8 to TRBJ2-3; weak D call: TRBD1 (6 bases). Germline values: CDR1 SGHVS, CDR2 FQNEAQ. CDR3 length equals 14 residues. The CDR3 DNA sequence: TGTGCCAGCAGCTCCGGGGTTGCGGGTGGACAGTTGTTTTTT. Its protein is CASSSGVAGGQLFF.

Points on this clonotype: One end of the junction varies from germline; a read error may be responsible. V is TRBV7-8 and J is TRBJ2-5; tentative D call: TRBD1 (5 bases). This CDR3 spans 13 amino acids. Germline CDR1 and CDR2: SGHVS and FQNEAQ. The CDR3 coding sequence is TGTGCCAGCAGCTTTCATCCCGACGAGACAGCGCACTTC. It codes for CASSFHPDETAHF.

The chain uses TRBV7-9 and TRBJ2-1; 7 bases align to TRBD2. This CDR3 has 16 amino acids. The ends lost 2 bases at V and 10 bases at J; junction bases unmatched: 14. Germline V gene data show CDR1 as SEHNR and CDR2 as FQNEAQ (reference sequence). CDR3 sequence (DNA): TGTGCCAGCAGCTTATCGGGAGGTGCGGAGAGCGAGGAGCAGTTCTTC. Residues: CASSLSGGAESEEQFF.